Listed below are T cell receptor beta chains from one sample, sequenced in a study of blood T cell repertoires in COVID-19. Profiled with immunoSEQ multiplex PCR; TCRdb holds only in-frame clones, not every one. The data show roughly 210,000 clones, less than 90% seen once. The material sequenced was peripheral blood. The receptor source for this set is a woman older than 75 with COVID-19, enrolled during active disease. Both conserved end residues are part of each CDR3. Fields, in order: CDR3 length, J gene, V gene, clone size, D gene, CDR3 protein, CDR3 DNA. A D gene is named only where the DNA matches it firmly. Some rows mark clone size as missing; the rest say once, few, many or name a class of expanded clone.

16 TRBJ1-3 TRBV14 - TRBD1 CASSQDSGQGRNTIYF TGTGCCAGCAGCCAAGACTCTGGACAGGGCAGAAACACCATATATTTT
15 TRBJ1-1 TRBV28 - - CASSWSLQGNTEAFF TGTGCCAGCAGTTGGTCACTTCAGGGGAACACTGAAGCTTTCTTT
15 TRBJ1-5 TRBV28 few - CASTPRGIEVQPQHF TGTGCCAGCACCCCTAGGGGGATAGAAGTACAGCCCCAGCATTTT
15 TRBJ1-1 TRBV5-4 - - CASTWETGIKGEAFF TGTGCCAGCACCTGGGAAACAGGGATTAAAGGCGAAGCTTTCTTT
13 TRBJ1-5 TRBV6-2/TRBV6-3 - - CASSHRANQPQHF TGTGCCAGCAGTCACAGGGCCAATCAGCCCCAGCATTTT
10 TRBJ1-1 TRBV29-1 few - CSVRDTEAFF TGCAGCGTCAGGGACACTGAAGCTTTCTTT
14 TRBJ1-3 TRBV20-1 few - CSASKTGSGNTIYF TGCAGTGCGAGTAAGACAGGATCTGGAAACACCATATATTTT
15 TRBJ1-5 TRBV24-1 - - CATSDSDSLNQPQHF TGTGCCACCAGTGATTCCGACAGCCTGAATCAGCCCCAGCATTTT
15 TRBJ2-2 TRBV5-1 - - CASSLSGVNTGELFF TGCGCCAGCAGCTTGTCAGGGGTTAACACCGGGGAGCTGTTTTTT
16 TRBJ2-3 TRBV3-1/TRBV3-2 - - CASSQDPLANTDTQYF TGTGCCAGCAGCCAAGATCCACTAGCCAACACAGATACGCAGTATTTT
14 TRBJ1-1 TRBV5-8 - - CASRPSQGWTEAFF TGTGCCAGCAGACCTTCACAGGGATGGACTGAAGCTTTCTTT
15 TRBJ2-7 TRBV6-6 - TRBD1 CASSQTGGLSYEQYF TGTGCCAGCAGCCAAACAGGGGGCCTGTCCTACGAGCAGTACTTC
15 TRBJ2-2 TRBV19 - - CASTPGGANTGELFF TGTGCCAGTACTCCCGGGGGAGCGAACACCGGGGAGCTGTTTTTT
15 TRBJ2-3 TRBV27 - - CASSSRLAVTDTQYF TGTGCCAGCAGTTCCCGATTAGCGGTCACAGATACGCAGTATTTT
15 TRBJ1-6 TRBV4-2 - TRBD1 CASSQDRQGGSPLHF TGTGCCAGCAGCCAAGATAGGCAGGGGGGTTCACCCCTCCACTTT
14 TRBJ2-3 TRBV18 - - CASSPDRRADTQYF TGTGCCAGCTCACCTGACCGGAGGGCAGATACGCAGTATTTT
16 TRBJ1-2 TRBV30 - - CAWSKARASGIYGYTF TGTGCCTGGAGCAAAGCACGGGCGTCAGGGATTTATGGCTACACCTTC
15 TRBJ2-1 TRBV27 - TRBD1 CASSSPGQGDNEQFF TGTGCCAGCAGTTCCCCGGGACAGGGGGACAATGAGCAGTTCTTC